This entry features one T cell receptor beta chain sequence. The germline gives CDR1 KGHSH, CDR2 LQKENI. The CDR3 has 15 residues. With 0 bases clipped from V and 9 bases from J, the junction kept 5 bases outside the gene matches. The data originate from a study of blood T cell repertoires in COVID-19. Looking at the study overall: Collection of acute and convalescent COVID-19 samples took place in the United States, Italy and Spain. In each case, the material was cDNA or gDNA derived from T cells, B-cell-depleted T cells, or PBMCs.

Original processing notes: It was from reference gene primer amplification that nucleated cell counts were estimated. TCRdb's copy holds only in-frame clones and misses some; the assay was immunoSEQ multiplex PCR. Clone size and the V and J calls come from that table; the DNA yielded D and trimming. The sample yields under 300,000 clones, roughly 82% seen once. The sequencing input was peripheral blood. V gene TRBV18 combines with J gene TRBJ1-6; 7 positions agree with TRBD1. The source is a woman over 75 with active or convalescent COVID-19. CDR3 sequence: CASSPPGRGSSPLHF. The CDR3 nucleotides are TGTGCCAGCTCACCACCCGGCAGGGGGAGTTCACCCCTCCACTTT.